These 20 T cell receptor beta chains were all obtained from the same sample, sequenced in a study of T cell repertoires in cytomegalovirus infection (dated 2019 in TCRdb). Sequencing was carried out with an Illumina HiSeq 1500. TCRdb applied fastp at Q25 and MiXCR to the public reads, then kept only in-frame beta chains. For every CDR3 protein sequence, its rows merge into one entry that carries the most common genes and DNA. The sample data list about 920,000 distinct CDR3 sequences, and roughly 31% of these were observed just once. Around 15% of the sample belongs to the ten largest clones. What this sample's treatment or condition label stands for: in vitro stimulation with specific CMV peptide epitopes to enrich CMV-specific T cells. For these receptors, no antigen is known. The sample in question was cultured CD8+ T cells from PBMCs, obtained from culture after CMV antigen stimulation. Source of these receptors: a human donor in good health (CMV status not recorded). Some clones in this sample may be carry-over from other donors' samples.

This chain uses TRBV4-1 with TRBJ2-1, with D perhaps TRBD1 or TRBD2 (5 bases each). Trimming left V 4 bases short and J 8 bases short, with 15 bases between. The CDR3 length is 14 residues. The germline CDR1 and CDR2 sequences are MGHRA and YSYEKL. The CDR3 DNA is TGCGCCAGCAGCCCAAGTATTCCGGGGCATGAGCAGTTCTTC. Protein sequence: CASSPSIPGHEQFF.

The chain combines TRBV19 with TRBJ2-1; 10 bases are a match to TRBD2. This CDR3 spans 18 amino acids. Germline-derived CDR1 and CDR2 are LNHDA and SQIVND (reference sequence). With V trimmed by 6 bases and J by 8 bases, 19 bases remained unmatched. CDR3 DNA sequence: TGTGCCAGTAGCCTGGCGGTGTTAGCGGGGGGCCTTAGGGATGAGCAGTTCTTC. As protein: CASSLAVLAGGLRDEQFF.

The chain carries TRBV6-1 and TRBJ1-1; D call uncertain. The CDR3 runs 12 residues. Per germline, CDR1 MNHNS and CDR2 SASEGT. V was clipped by 7 bases and J by 4 bases, with 10 bases between them. In DNA form, the CDR3 reads TGTGCCAGCAAAAGGGAAGGCACTGAAGCTTTCTTT. Protein product: CASKREGTEAFF.

There are a few counts of this clonotype. The chain has TRBV7-9 and TRBJ1-2; D possibly corresponds to TRBD1 (6 bases). The V and J ends lost 1 base and 7 bases respectively, with 22 bases between them. CDR1 is SEHNR, CDR2 FQNEAQ, per germline (reference sequence). The CDR3 consists of 17 residues. The CDR3 sequence: CASSLEGGRGSSSGYTF. The CDR3 coding sequence is TGTGCCAGCAGCTTAGAAGGCGGGAGGGGGTCCTCCTCTGGCTACACCTTC.

This clonotype was seen a handful of times. J is TRBJ2-7 and V is TRBV6-5; D remains ambiguous. The V end lost 2 bases, the J end lost 5 bases, and 16 bases lay between the germline ends. This CDR3 comprises 15 residues. The germline CDR1 and CDR2 sequences are MNHEY and SVGAGI. The CDR3: CASSYLLRQVDEQYV. The CDR3 DNA is TGTGCCAGCAGTTACCTCCTCCGGCAGGTTGACGAGCAGTACGTC.

The chain recombines TRBV15 with TRBJ2-5; D is unresolved. There are 16 residues in the CDR3. The V end was cut by 0 bases, the J end by 4 bases, with 15 bases between. CDR1 is LNHNV and CDR2 is YYDKDF in the germline V gene (reference sequence). The CDR3 here is CATSRDTGRNRETQYF. CDR3 bases: TGTGCCACCAGCAGAGATACCGGTCGCAACCGAGAGACCCAGTACTTC.

The rearrangement joins TRBV7-6 to TRBJ2-1; D gene unclear. The CDR3 length is 13 residues. Germline CDR1 reads SGHVS; CDR2 reads FNYEAQ. The V and J ends lost 5 bases and 3 bases respectively, with 8 bases between them. The CDR3 region is CASSADFYNEQFF. In nucleotides, the CDR3 is TGTGCCAGCAGCGCAGACTTCTACAATGAGCAGTTCTTC.

This clonotype was counted only a few times. V usage is TRBV19 and J usage is TRBJ2-7; D might be TRBD1 or TRBD2, each matching 7 bases. The CDR3 is 14 residues long. CDR1 is LNHDA and CDR2 is SQIVND in the germline V gene (reference sequence). V shed 6 bases and J shed 2 bases, with 14 bases lying between them. The CDR3 is CASSRGGDAYEQYF. The CDR3, as DNA: TGTGCCAGTAGCAGGGGGGGTGACGCCTACGAGCAGTACTTC.

V is TRBV12-3 or TRBV12-4 and J is TRBJ2-2; D uncertain. With 2 bases removed from V and 5 bases from J, the gap between germline ends came to 9 bases. This CDR3 region has 14 residues. The CDR3 DNA is TGTGCCAGCAGTTTATCTACCACAACCGGGGAGCTGTTTTTT. Amino acids: CASSLSTTTGELFF.

The rearrangement links TRBV6-2 or TRBV6-3 to TRBJ2-1, with D hard to call. The CDR3 has 15 residues. Between the trimmed V and J ends, which lost 6 bases and 2 bases, there was a span of 14 bases. The germline CDR1 and CDR2 sequences are MNHEY and SVGEGT. Here the CDR3 reads CASSRMGMTYNEQFF. The CDR3 DNA reads as TGTGCCAGCAGCCGTATGGGGATGACCTACAATGAGCAGTTCTTC.

There are many counts of this clonotype. The CDR3 DNA reads as TGTGCCAGCAGTACCCAACGACAGGGGGCGGCCTACAATGAGCAGTTCTTC. It yields the protein CASSTQRQGAAYNEQFF. This chain joins TRBV27 and TRBJ2-1; TRBD1 agrees at 10 bases. The CDR3 is made up of 17 amino acids. The germline CDR1 and CDR2 sequences are MNHEY and SMNVEV (reference sequence). V trimming: 5 bases; J trimming: 2 bases; junction bases outside the gene matches: 9.

This clonotype turned up a few times. This sequence joins TRBV12-3 or TRBV12-4 and TRBJ1-5, with D hard to call. V was cut by 5 bases and J by 5 bases, with 13 bases left in between. The CDR3 contains 14 residues. CDR3 nucleotide sequence: TGTGCCAGCAGTCTCCTCAGGAGAGATCAGCCCCAGCATTTT. Encoded protein: CASSLLRRDQPQHF.

The CDR3 nucleotides are TGTGCCAGCAGCCCCGTAGTCGGTAACTATGGCTACACCTTC. Translated, it gives CASSPVVGNYGYTF. The chain uses TRBV28 and TRBJ1-2, with D uncertain. Germline CDR1 is MDHEN and CDR2 is SYDVKM. The V and J ends lost 6 bases and 1 base respectively, with 12 bases between them. The CDR3 runs to 14 residues.

The CDR3 nucleotides read TGTGCCAGTAGTCAGGGTTATGGCTATGGCTACACCTTC. It codes for CASSQGYGYGYTF. The chain joins TRBV19 to TRBJ1-2, with a possible D match to TRBD1 (5 bases). CDR3 length: 13 residues. Between the trimmed V and J ends, which lost 5 bases and 4 bases, there was a span of 11 bases. Germline CDR1 reads LNHDA; CDR2 reads SQIVND (reference sequence).

The J gene is TRBJ2-1, the V gene TRBV5-1; tentatively, D is TRBD1 (6 bases). The CDR3 contains 15 residues. V lost 3 bases and J 6 bases, leaving 16 bases between the germline ends. The germline CDR1 and CDR2 sequences are SGHRS and YFSETQ. CDR3 coding DNA: TGCGCCAGCAGCTGGTATACAGGGCCGGGCAATGAGCAGTTCTTC. It translates to CASSWYTGPGNEQFF.

This clonotype has a handful of counts. The chain carries TRBV7-9 and TRBJ2-2, with D unclear. The germline CDR1 and CDR2 sequences are SEHNR and FQNEAQ (reference sequence). The CDR3 is 11 amino acids. V was clipped by 8 bases and J by 3 bases, with 4 bases between them. In DNA form, the CDR3 reads TGTGCCAGCGACTACACCGGGGAGCTGTTTTTT. It specifies CASDYTGELFF. Variable domain in full (rest from reference TRBV7-9 and TRBJ2-2): DTGVSQNPRHKITKRGQNVTFRCDPISEHNRLYWYRQTLGQGPEFLTYFQNEAQLEKSRLLSDRFSAERPKGSFSTLEIQRTEQGDSAMYLCASDYTGELFFGEGSRLTVL.

In its sample, this clonotype was seen a few times. The germline gene is not matched at one end of the junction; a read error may be the cause. J is TRBJ1-1 and V is TRBV4-1; 7 nucleotides match TRBD1. In germline, CDR1 is MGHRA, CDR2 YSYEKL. The CDR3 covers 15 residues. CDR3 in amino acids: CASSQKTGENTEAFF. The CDR3, as DNA: TGTGCCAGCAGCCAAAAAACAGGGGAGAACACTGAAGCTTTCTTT.

This chain connects TRBV13 to TRBJ2-2, with 10 bases fitting TRBD1. V lost 4 bases and J lost 5; bases outside the gene matches: 10. The CDR3 sequence is 17 residues long. Germline V gene lookup returns CDR1 PRHDT and CDR2 FYEKMQ (reference sequence). CDR3 sequence: CASSWLIGDRGTGELFF. As DNA, the CDR3 is TGTGCCAGCAGCTGGCTCATCGGGGACAGGGGAACCGGGGAGCTGTTTTTT. Full variable domain (rest looked up from reference TRBV13 and TRBJ2-2): AAGVIQSPRHLIKEKRETATLKCYPIPRHDTVYWYQQGPGQDPQFLISFYEKMQSDKGSIPDRFSAQQFSDYHSELNMSSLELGDSALYFCASSWLIGDRGTGELFFGEGSRLTVL.

The V call is TRBV12-3 or TRBV12-4, the J call TRBJ2-3, with D perhaps TRBD2 (6 bases). V gave up 3 bases and J gave up 0 bases, with 16 bases separating them. The CDR3 runs 17 residues. The DNA of the CDR3 is TGTGCCAGCAGTTTCCCGAGGGGTAGCGGCAGCACAGATACGCAGTATTTT. This encodes CASSFPRGSGSTDTQYF.

The J gene is TRBJ2-3, the V gene TRBV28; 8 bases line up with TRBD2. Losses at the gene ends were 5 bases for V and 3 bases for J; bases not matched to a gene: 7. The CDR3 loop spans 15 amino acids. Germline V gene sequence: CDR1 MDHEN, CDR2 SYDVKM. CDR3 residues: CASSPGGAWTDTQYF. CDR3 DNA sequence: TGTGCCAGCAGTCCCGGGGGGGCCTGGACAGATACGCAGTATTTT.